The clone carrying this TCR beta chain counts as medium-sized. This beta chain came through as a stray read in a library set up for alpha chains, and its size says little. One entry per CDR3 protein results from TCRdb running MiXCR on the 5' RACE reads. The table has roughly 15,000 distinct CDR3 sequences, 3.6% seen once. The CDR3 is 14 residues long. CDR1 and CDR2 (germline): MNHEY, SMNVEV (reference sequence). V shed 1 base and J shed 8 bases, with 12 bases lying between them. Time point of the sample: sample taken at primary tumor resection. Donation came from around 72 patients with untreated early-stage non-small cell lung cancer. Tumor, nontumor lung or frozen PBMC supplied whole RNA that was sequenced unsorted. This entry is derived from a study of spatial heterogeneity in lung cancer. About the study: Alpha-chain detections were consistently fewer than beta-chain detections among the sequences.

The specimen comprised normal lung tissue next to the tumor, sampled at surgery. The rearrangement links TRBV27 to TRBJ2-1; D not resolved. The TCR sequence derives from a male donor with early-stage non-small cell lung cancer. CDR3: CASSLYGPYYEQFF. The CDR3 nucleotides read TGTGCCAGCAGTTTATACGGCCCCTATTATGAGCAGTTCTTC.